This entry lists 10 T cell receptor beta chains sequenced from one sample in a study of cytomegalovirus exposure and HLA in healthy donors. With 60 Vbeta and 13 Jbeta primers, the PCR was carried out. Produced via immunoSEQ multiplex PCR; TCRdb's table is partial and in-frame only. This sample has fewer than 200,000 clones, with 82% found just once. What was sequenced was PBMCs. These receptors came from a male donor in good health and CMV-seronegative.

On this clone: One junction end does not reproduce the germline sequence, and a read error may be involved. This chain uses TRBV28 with TRBJ1-1; D not certain. The CDR3 loop spans 12 amino acids. Germline CDR1 reads MDHEN; CDR2 reads SYDVKM. CDR3 DNA: TGTGCCAGCTGTACGGGGAACACTGGAGCTTTCTTT. As protein: CASCTGNTGAFF.

The chain uses TRBV7-3 and TRBJ2-3; D is perhaps TRBD2 (7 bases). The V gene lost 5 bases and the J gene lost 0 bases, with 21 bases spanning the gap. The CDR3 sequence is 18 residues long. Per the germline V gene, CDR1 is SGHTA and CDR2 is FQGTGA. CDR3 DNA sequence: TGTGCCAGCAGCCCCCGGGGGGCCACGGCGGGGAGCACAGATACGCAGTATTTT. It is translated as CASSPRGATAGSTDTQYF.

This clone was observed a few times. This rearrangement joins TRBV2 to TRBJ1-2, with D possibly matching TRBD1 (6 bases). Germline CDR1 and CDR2: SNHLY and FYNNEI. The CDR3 covers 14 residues. V was pared by 4 bases and J by 6 bases, with 15 bases between. CDR3 sequence: CASSVRGGADGYTF. CDR3 nucleotide sequence: TGTGCCAGCAGTGTTCGGGGGGGCGCCGATGGCTACACCTTC.

This rearrangement joins TRBV4-2 to TRBJ2-5; TRBD2 matches 8 bases. V shed 4 bases, J shed 5 bases, and the junction held 9 bases outside the gene matches. The germline CDR1 and CDR2 sequences are LGHNA and YNFKEQ. The CDR3 length is 15 residues. CDR3 sequence (DNA): TGTGCCAGCAGCCCTCGACTAGCGACTTTGGAGACCCAGTACTTC. This gives the protein CASSPRLATLETQYF.

The chain's CDR3 is CASSPLWAPQDTQYF. Written as DNA, the CDR3 is TGTGCCAGCAGTCCATTATGGGCGCCCCAGGATACGCAGTATTTT. This rearrangement joins TRBV6-5 to TRBJ2-3; D is uncertain. Per the germline V gene, CDR1 is MNHEY and CDR2 is SVGAGI. The CDR3 contains 15 residues. V was clipped by 5 bases and J by 6 bases, with 18 bases between them.

Concerning this clone itself: At one boundary the junction diverges from the germline segment, which might be a read error. The rearrangement uses TRBV7-9 and TRBJ2-1, with 10 nucleotides matching TRBD2. This CDR3 has 14 residues. Germline V gene data show CDR1 as SEHNR and CDR2 as FQNEAQ (reference sequence). Written as DNA, the CDR3 is TGTTCCAGCAGTAGAGCGGGGGGGCGAGGTGAGCAGTTCTTC. Amino acids: CSSSRAGGRGEQFF.

The chain joins TRBV11-3 to TRBJ2-1; TRBD2 matches at 11 bases. The V gene's germline CDR1 is SGHNT and CDR2 YENEEA. CDR3 length: 16 residues. Trimming at V came to 5 bases and at J to 5 bases, leaving 8 bases not matched to a gene. CDR3 bases: TGTGCCAGCAGCCCACGGCTAGCGGGAGGAAACAATGAGCAGTTCTTC. It specifies CASSPRLAGGNNEQFF.

The chain links TRBV19 to TRBJ2-2, with D tentatively TRBD1 (6 bases). V lost 10 bases, J lost 4 bases, and 10 bases lay in between. Looked up from germline, CDR1 is LNHDA and CDR2 is SQIVND (reference sequence). This CDR3 contains 12 residues. CDR3 protein: CAIGQLTGELFF. The CDR3 DNA sequence: TGTGCCATAGGACAGCTCACCGGGGAGCTGTTTTTT.

The rearrangement joins TRBV6-5 to TRBJ2-7; TRBD1 aligns across 9 bases. CDR1 and CDR2 from the germline V gene are MNHEY and SVGAGI. This CDR3 region has 15 residues. J was trimmed by 0 bases and V by 5 bases; bases with no gene match: 5. The CDR3 spells CASSIKTGGSYEQYF. CDR3 in DNA: TGTGCCAGCAGTATTAAGACAGGGGGCTCCTACGAGCAGTACTTC.

V and J are TRBV7-3 and TRBJ2-2; the match to TRBD1 covers 8 bases. The junction had 15 bases not matched to a gene; V was cut back by 1 base and J by 5 bases. The CDR3 runs to 19 residues. Germline values: CDR1 SGHTA, CDR2 FQGTGA. CDR3 bases: TGTGCCAGCAGCTTAATAGCAGGGGGCGCGTCAAGGAGGACCGGGGAGCTGTTTTTT. Residues: CASSLIAGGASRRTGELFF. The variable domain in full, completed from reference TRBV7-3 and TRBJ2-2, reads GAGVSQTPSNKVTEKGKYVELRCDPISGHTALYWYRQSLGQGPEFLIYFQGTGAADDSGLPNDRFFAVRPEGSVSTLKIQRTERGDSAVYLCASSLIAGGASRRTGELFFGEGSRLTVL.